This T cell receptor (beta chain) was identified during a study of response to subunit inactivated influenza vaccine. General observations from the study: The authors offered the suggestion that each seasonal influenza vaccination recruits few new T cells.

This clonotype was observed a handful of times. Its cognate antigen is unknown. One entry per CDR3 protein results from TCRdb running MiXCR on the RT-PCR reads. This table has 450,000 to 600,000 distinct CDR3 sequences, approximately 7.6% appearing once. The CDR3 sequence is 16 residues long. Germline V gives CDR1 ENHRY, CDR2 SYGVKD. V shed 8 bases and J 5 bases; nucleotides not matched to a gene: 8. The TCR was taken from a man aged 50-75 years who received an inactivated influenza vaccine. The chain is built from TRBV10-3 and TRBJ2-3; 15 positions match TRBD2. The sample consisted of PBMCs from blood, taken less than 25 months after vaccination. CDR3 residues: CAIGLAGGRGGDTQYF. In DNA, the CDR3 is TGTGCCATCGGACTAGCGGGGGGGCGGGGCGGAGATACGCAGTATTTT.